The T cell receptor (beta chain) under discussion was sequenced for a study of response to subunit inactivated influenza vaccine. TCRdb independently ran MiXCR on the RT-PCR reads; one entry per CDR3 protein. Among hundreds of thousands of distinct CDR3 sequences listed, 14% were seen once. Deletions cut 1 base from V and 2 bases from J, with 5 bases between. The germline V gene has CDR1 SGHTA and CDR2 FQGNSA. The CDR3 has 14 residues. This clonotype showed up many times. The receptor was isolated from a man between 45 and 60 years old who received an inactivated influenza vaccine. The chain has TRBV7-2 and TRBJ2-2; unclear D gene. The sample here was PBMCs from blood, taken approximately 15 days before vaccination. CDR3 bases: TGTGCCAGCAGCTTAGAGACAAACACCGGGGAGCTGTTTTTT. It is translated as CASSLETNTGELFF.